The 2 T cell receptor beta chains listed next were all sequenced from one sample in a study of T cell repertoires in cytomegalovirus infection. TCRdb passed the reads through MiXCR, listing each CDR3 protein once. This table has about 500,000 distinct CDR3 sequences, around a third appearing once. Their cognate antigens are unknown. Sequences were derived from cultured PBMCs, sampled from culture after CMV antigen stimulation. Every receptor here comes from a human donor in good health (CMV status not recorded). Some clones in this sample may be carry-over from other donors' samples.

This chain links TRBV29-1 with TRBJ2-2, with 9 bases that match TRBD2. The CDR3 extends over 15 amino acids. The V gene's germline CDR1 is SQVTM and CDR2 ANQGSEA. The V segment lost 7 bases and the J segment 7 bases; nucleotides outside the gene matches: 13. The CDR3 loop is CSAAPSGASSGELFF. The CDR3 DNA reads TGCAGCGCCGCCCCTAGCGGGGCCTCTAGCGGGGAGCTGTTTTTT.

This sequence joins TRBV27 and TRBJ2-4, with 7 bases matching TRBD2. This CDR3 has 15 residues. Germline trimming cut 4 bases from V and 7 bases from J; bases unmatched to any gene: 10. CDR1 and CDR2 from the germline V gene are MNHEY and SMNVEV (reference sequence). The CDR3 DNA follows: TGTGCCAGCAGTTACTGGGGGGGAGGAGGGAACATTCAGTACTTC. It codes for CASSYWGGGGNIQYF.